The 32 T cell receptor beta chains given below trace back to one sample, sequenced in a study of TIL therapy for anti-PD-1-resistant metastatic lung cancer. Time point denoted: pre-treatment sample, taken before nivolumab and TIL therapy. Most excised metastases sampled were pleural nodules or supraclavicular lymph nodes. The immunoSEQ assay was v3. Profiled with immunoSEQ multiplex PCR; TCRdb holds only in-frame clones, not every one. The sample consists of 20,000 to 30,000 clones, 72% of them appearing once. The sample in question was tumor tissue, obtained at baseline. The receptors derive from a person aged 25 to 85 with non-small cell lung cancer.

The gene calls are TRBV2 and TRBJ2-7, with TRBD2 matching 13 bases. Trimming at V came to 5 bases and at J to 0 bases, leaving 7 bases not matched to a gene. CDR3 length: 17 amino acids. From germline, CDR1 is SNHLY and CDR2 FYNNEI. The CDR3 DNA is TGTGCCAGCAGTACCCAGAGGACTAGCGGGAGCTCCTACGAGCAGTACTTC. It is translated as CASSTQRTSGSSYEQYF.

As for this clone: This CDR3 is also generated by other DNA sequences in the sample. J is TRBJ1-2 and V is TRBV7-2; 8 bases match TRBD1. With 1 base clipped from V and 8 bases from J, the junction kept 0 bases outside the gene matches. The CDR3 runs 12 residues. Germline V CDR1 and CDR2: SGHTA, FQGNSA. CDR3 region: CASSLDRGGYTF. The CDR3 DNA reads TGTGCCAGCAGCTTAGACAGGGGGGGCTACACCTTC.

The chain combines TRBV10-1 with TRBJ2-3, with 8 bases fitting TRBD2. The CDR3 extends over 15 amino acids. V trimming: 2 bases; J trimming: 4 bases; junction bases outside the gene matches: 5. The germline gives CDR1 WNHNN, CDR2 SYGVQD (reference sequence). CDR3 DNA sequence: TGCGCCAGCAGTGAGGCCGGGGGGGCCGCAGATACGCAGTATTTT. Its protein product is CASSEAGGAADTQYF.

The gene calls are TRBV5-4 and TRBJ1-1, with D tentatively TRBD1 (6 bases). Per germline, CDR1 SGHNT and CDR2 YYREEE (reference sequence). V lost 3 bases and J lost 1, with 13 bases in between. CDR3 length equals 15 residues. CDR3 DNA sequence: TGTGCCAGCAGCTCGCCGGGACACCAGAACACTGAAGCTTTCTTT. It yields the protein CASSSPGHQNTEAFF.

This sequence joins TRBV9 and TRBJ2-3; 7 nucleotides agree with TRBD1. The CDR3 extends over 17 amino acids. Unmatched junction bases numbered 7, after V lost 0 bases and J lost 0 bases. Germline V lookup: CDR1 SGDLS, CDR2 YYNGEE. DNA of the CDR3: TGTGCCAGCAGCGTAGAACGAGGGGGCCCTAGCACAGATACGCAGTATTTT. Its protein is CASSVERGGPSTDTQYF.

The chain has TRBV2 and TRBJ2-7; 10 positions agree with TRBD2. V shed 0 bases, J shed 2 bases, and the junction held 1 base outside the gene matches. The CDR3 consists of 15 residues. From germline, CDR1 is SNHLY and CDR2 FYNNEI. CDR3 residues: CASSEASGGPYEQYF. The CDR3 coding sequence is TGTGCCAGCAGTGAAGCTAGCGGGGGGCCCTACGAGCAGTACTTC.

The J gene is TRBJ2-7, the V gene TRBV28; D gene unclear. The germline V gene has CDR1 MDHEN and CDR2 SYDVKM. This CDR3 comprises 15 residues. Trimming pared 5 bases from V and 2 bases from J, leaving 16 bases between. CDR3 protein: CASSTQLYSAYEQYF. CDR3 in DNA: TGTGCCAGCAGTACCCAACTATACAGCGCCTACGAGCAGTACTTC.

The CDR3 nucleotides are TGTGCCAGCAGCGAAGTTAGGTCGTACACCGGGGAGCTGTTTTTT. Residues: CASSEVRSYTGELFF. This rearrangement joins TRBV5-6 to TRBJ2-2, with unresolved D. Germline assignment: CDR1 SGHDT and CDR2 YYEEEE. This CDR3 is 15 amino acids long. Between the trimmed V and J ends, which lost 4 bases and 3 bases, there was a span of 13 bases.

This clone was recorded only once. J is TRBJ2-6 and V is TRBV15; 7 bases fit TRBD2. This CDR3 has 17 residues. Losses at the gene ends were 0 bases for V and 0 bases for J; bases not matched to a gene: 2. Germline CDR1 LNHNV, CDR2 YYDKDF (reference sequence). The CDR3 DNA reads TGTGCCACCAGCAGAGATAGCGGGTTCTCTGGGGCCAACGTCCTGACTTTC. The encoded protein is CATSRDSGFSGANVLTF. Drawing the rest from reference TRBV15 and TRBJ2-6, the complete variable domain is DAMVIQNPRYQVTQFGKPVTLSCSQTLNHNVMYWYQQKSSQAPKLLFHYYDKDFNNEADTPDNFQSRRPNTSFCFLDIRSPGLGDTAMYLCATSRDSGFSGANVLTFGAGSRLTVL.

This clone was picked up a small number of times. The chain is built from TRBV30 and TRBJ2-2; tentative D call: TRBD1 (6 bases). Trimming stripped 2 bases from V and 1 base from J, with 23 bases between. Germline values: CDR1 GTSNPN, CDR2 SVGIG (reference sequence). The CDR3 is made up of 19 amino acids. CDR3 sequence reads: CAWSNFAGDLIGNTGELFF. CDR3 DNA sequence: TGTGCCTGGAGTAATTTCGCAGGGGACCTAATAGGGAACACCGGGGAGCTGTTTTTT.

The CDR3 protein is CASSLSEGPDTQYF. Here the CDR3 DNA reads TGTGCCAGCAGCTTGTCGGAAGGGCCAGATACGCAGTATTTT. The chain uses TRBV4-2 and TRBJ2-3; D unclear. The V gene lost 5 bases and the J gene lost 4 bases, with 13 bases spanning the gap. The CDR3 length is 14 residues. Germline assignment: CDR1 LGHNA and CDR2 YNFKEQ.

Only one count was recorded for this clone. This chain joins TRBV10-3 and TRBJ2-5; D is undetermined. With 2 bases removed from V and 14 bases from J, the gap between germline ends came to 15 bases. CDR3 size: 12 residues. CDR1 is ENHRY and CDR2 is SYGVKD in the germline V gene. The CDR3 here is CAISEPPDAYYF. The CDR3 DNA follows: TGTGCCATCAGTGAGCCCCCCGATGCGTATTACTTC.

This clone has just a few counts. V gene TRBV5-6 combines with J gene TRBJ1-6, with D uncertain. Trimming left V 4 bases short and J 10 bases short, with 15 bases between. Germline V CDR1 and CDR2: SGHDT, YYEEEE. This CDR3 is built from 14 residues. CDR3 sequence (DNA): TGTGCCAGCAGCGGGCGGGGAGGCTCCTCACCCCTCCACTTT. The encoded protein is CASSGRGGSSPLHF.

The V call is TRBV7-9, the J call TRBJ2-5; D perhaps matches TRBD1 (5 bases). V shed 0 bases and J shed 11 bases, with 19 bases lying between them. The CDR3 consists of 15 residues. Per germline, CDR1 SEHNR and CDR2 FQNEAQ (reference sequence). The CDR3 DNA reads as TGTGCCAGCAGCTTAGCCTGGGGCGCGAGTGAAGAGCAGTACTTC. Translation gives CASSLAWGASEEQYF.

V usage is TRBV6-6 and J usage is TRBJ2-7, with D possibly TRBD2 on 5 matching bases. The CDR3 extends over 14 amino acids. The V end lost 7 bases, the J end lost 6 bases, and 19 bases lay between the germline ends. Per the germline V gene, CDR1 is MNHNY and CDR2 is SVGAGI (reference sequence). For the CDR3, the DNA is TGTGCCAGCAACCCAGGCCCTCGGGATCTCGAGCAGTACTTC. Translated, it gives CASNPGPRDLEQYF.

This clone was observed a handful of times. Here the CDR3 reads CASSLSSGAKNIQYF. The CDR3 coding sequence is TGTGCCAGCAGCTTATCTAGCGGGGCCAAAAACATTCAGTACTTC. The chain employs TRBV5-4 and TRBJ2-4; 8 nucleotides line up with TRBD2. The CDR3 sequence is 15 residues long. Germline assignment: CDR1 SGHNT and CDR2 YYREEE (reference sequence). V lost 2 bases to trimming and J lost 1 base; unmatched junction nucleotides: 2.

This clone counts as medium-sized. The J gene is TRBJ1-2, the V gene TRBV7-2; tentatively, D is TRBD1 (5 bases). Trimming took off 3 bases at V and 0 bases at J, with 5 bases between the two ends. Germline CDR1 and CDR2: SGHTA and FQGNSA. The length of the CDR3 is 13 residues. The CDR3 DNA reads as TGTGCCAGCAGCTTGACAGCTAACTATGGCTACACCTTC. This encodes CASSLTANYGYTF.

V usage is TRBV6-4 and J usage is TRBJ2-5, with D possibly TRBD2 on 6 matching bases. The CDR3 has 20 amino acids. Trimming pared 3 bases from V and 2 bases from J, leaving 28 bases between. Germline V gene sequence: CDR1 MRHNA, CDR2 SNTAGT. CDR3 nucleotide sequence: TGTGCCAGCAGTGATCGAACAAGGTTGAGGCGGGGTATTCGGCAAGAGACCCAGTACTTC. Translating it yields CASSDRTRLRRGIRQETQYF.

The chain employs TRBV7-8 and TRBJ2-5, with D unresolved. Germline CDR1 reads SGHVS; CDR2 reads FQNEAQ. The V end lost 0 bases, the J end lost 2 bases, and 7 bases lay between the germline ends. The CDR3 runs to 14 residues. The DNA of the CDR3 is TGTGCCAGCAGCTTAGCGCGCCAGCAAGAGACCCAGTACTTC. This sequence encodes CASSLARQQETQYF.

The sample holds one count of this clone. This rearrangement joins TRBV28 to TRBJ1-2, with D possibly TRBD1 on 5 matching bases. Per germline, CDR1 MDHEN and CDR2 SYDVKM. V lost 3 bases and J lost 4, with 12 bases in between. The CDR3 runs 14 residues. CDR3 nucleotides: TGTGCCAGCAGTTTTAGGCAGGGCGGCTATGGCTACACCTTC. Protein sequence: CASSFRQGGYGYTF.

The chain couples TRBV5-1 to TRBJ2-6; 9 positions agree with TRBD2. The germline CDR1 and CDR2 sequences are SGHRS and YFSETQ. With 0 bases clipped from V and 2 bases from J, the junction kept 6 bases outside the gene matches. The CDR3 loop spans 18 amino acids. CDR3 in DNA: TGCGCCAGCAGCTTGGTGTTGGCGGGGGGGCCTGGGGCCAACGTCCTGACTTTC. This codes for CASSLVLAGGPGANVLTF.

V is TRBV21-1 and J is TRBJ1-5. TRBV21-1 is an annotated pseudogene. CDR3 length: 15 residues. CDR3 in amino acids: CASSKFRDWCQPQHF. CDR3 in DNA: TGTGCCAGCAGCAAATTCCGGGACTGGTGTCAGCCCCAGCATTTT.

V is TRBV6-4 and J is TRBJ2-5; 9 nucleotides agree with TRBD2. The CDR3 runs 14 residues. CDR1 is MRHNA and CDR2 is SNTAGT in the germline V gene. V shed 3 bases, J shed 1 base, and the junction held 0 bases outside the gene matches. CDR3 residues: CASSERGGQETQYF. CDR3 nucleotide sequence: TGTGCCAGCAGTGAGCGGGGGGGCCAAGAGACCCAGTACTTC.

The chain recombines TRBV5-6 with TRBJ1-4; 7 bases match TRBD1. The CDR3 sequence is 16 residues long. V trimming: 0 bases; J trimming: 8 bases; junction bases outside the gene matches: 10. The germline V gene encodes CDR1 SGHDT and CDR2 YYEEEE. The CDR3 protein is CASSLAVAGGREKLFF. Written as DNA, the CDR3 is TGTGCCAGCAGCTTGGCTGTTGCAGGGGGGCGAGAAAAACTGTTTTTT.

V and J are TRBV19 and TRBJ1-1; possibly TRBD1 for D (6 bases). V lost 6 bases and J 2 bases, leaving 13 bases between the germline ends. The CDR3 runs to 14 residues. Germline V gives CDR1 LNHDA, CDR2 SQIVND (reference sequence). The CDR3 coding sequence is TGTGCCAGTAGACAGGGACCTCGTAACACTGAAGCTTTCTTT. Residues: CASRQGPRNTEAFF.

This clone occurred a few times. The CDR3 coding sequence is TGTGCCAGCAGCTTAGACGGAAGGCGTTCACCCCTCCACTTT. Its translation: CASSLDGRRSPLHF. The chain links TRBV7-3 to TRBJ1-6; no reliable D call. V was trimmed by 2 bases and J by 9 bases, leaving 11 bases between them. Germline V gives CDR1 SGHTA, CDR2 FQGTGA. This CDR3 has 14 amino acids.

This rearrangement joins TRBV6-5 to TRBJ2-5, with D uncertain. Germline CDR1 and CDR2: MNHEY and SVGAGI. Trimming stripped 2 bases from V and 5 bases from J, with 15 bases between. The length of the CDR3 is 15 residues. CDR3 in amino acids: CASSYPGPPRETQYF. The CDR3 DNA reads as TGTGCCAGCAGTTACCCCGGACCGCCGAGGGAGACCCAGTACTTC.

This chain uses TRBV30 with TRBJ1-6; 10 bases map to TRBD1. Germline loops: CDR1 GTSNPN, CDR2 SVGIG (reference sequence). The CDR3 length is 17 residues. V was pared by 3 bases and J by 1 base, with 6 bases of the junction left unmatched. This CDR3 reads CAWRGGTGVSYNSPLHF. The CDR3 DNA reads as TGTGCCTGGAGAGGCGGGACAGGGGTTTCCTATAATTCACCCCTCCACTTT.

The chain links TRBV30 to TRBJ2-3; TRBD2 is a possible D gene (7 bases). This CDR3 comprises 15 residues. The V gene lost 2 bases and the J gene lost 2 bases, with 14 bases spanning the gap. Germline values: CDR1 GTSNPN, CDR2 SVGIG (reference sequence). The CDR3 DNA reads as TGTGCCTGGAGTCCCGGGGGGCAGGCCACAGATACGCAGTATTTT. Residues: CAWSPGGQATDTQYF. The full variable domain, its missing parts supplied by reference TRBV30 and TRBJ2-3, is SQTIHQWPATLVQPVGSPLSLECTVEGTSNPNLYWYRQAAGRGLQLLFYSVGIGQISSEVPQNLSASRPQDRQFILSSKKLLLSDSGFYLCAWSPGGQATDTQYFGPGTRLTVL.

This clone was seen more than once but under ten times. The chain couples TRBV6-5 to TRBJ1-1, with D tentatively TRBD1 (5 bases). Between the trimmed V and J ends, which lost 6 bases and 5 bases, there was a span of 7 bases. Germline CDR1 is MNHEY and CDR2 is SVGAGI. This CDR3 has 11 amino acids. The DNA for the CDR3 is TGTGCCAGCAGAAAGGGGACTGAAGCTTTCTTT. Encoded protein: CASRKGTEAFF.

The rearrangement uses TRBV5-6 and TRBJ2-1; 7 bases map to TRBD1. CDR1 is SGHDT, CDR2 YYEEEE, per germline. V dropped 5 bases and J dropped 9; count of bases not matched to a gene: 17. The CDR3 consists of 16 residues. DNA for the CDR3: TGTGCCAGCAGTCTACTCTTGGACAGGCCCTTCGGTGAGCAGTTCTTC. Amino acid sequence: CASSLLLDRPFGEQFF.

This clone was picked up one time. The chain combines TRBV30 with TRBJ2-5; 7 bases line up with TRBD2. CDR3 length equals 13 residues. Germline loops: CDR1 GTSNPN, CDR2 SVGIG (reference sequence). The V gene end was trimmed by 3 bases and the J gene end by 5 bases; junction bases not matched to a gene: 6. DNA of the CDR3: TGTGCCTGGAGGTCCTGGGAGGGGGAGACCCAGTACTTC. It translates to CAWRSWEGETQYF.